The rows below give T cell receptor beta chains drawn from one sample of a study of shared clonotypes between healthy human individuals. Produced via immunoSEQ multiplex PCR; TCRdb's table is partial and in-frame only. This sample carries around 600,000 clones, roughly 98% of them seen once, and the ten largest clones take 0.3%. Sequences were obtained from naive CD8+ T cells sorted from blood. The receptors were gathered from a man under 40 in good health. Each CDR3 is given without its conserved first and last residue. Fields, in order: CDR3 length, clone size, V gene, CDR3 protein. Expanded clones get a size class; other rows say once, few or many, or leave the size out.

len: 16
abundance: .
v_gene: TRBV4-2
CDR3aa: ASSQDSLGLAGSGEQF

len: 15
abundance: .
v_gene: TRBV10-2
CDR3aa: ASSESGTGEGNQPQH

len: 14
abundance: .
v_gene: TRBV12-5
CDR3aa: ASGLATSGRTDTQY

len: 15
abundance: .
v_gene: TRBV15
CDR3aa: ATSPQGQGMPNEKLF

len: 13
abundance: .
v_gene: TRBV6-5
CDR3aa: ASKPGLAGTYEQY

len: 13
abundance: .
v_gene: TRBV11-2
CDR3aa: ASSLTGRSSYEQY

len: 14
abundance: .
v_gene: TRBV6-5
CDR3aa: ASSYGGAGGALEQY

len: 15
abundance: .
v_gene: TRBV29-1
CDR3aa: SVEGASGSYRYNEQF

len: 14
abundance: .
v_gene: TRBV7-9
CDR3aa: ASNLLSRGAQETQY

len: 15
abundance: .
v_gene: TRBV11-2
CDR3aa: ASSLVAGRGGTDTQY

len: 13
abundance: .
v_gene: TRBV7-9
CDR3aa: ASSPSGRSSYEQY

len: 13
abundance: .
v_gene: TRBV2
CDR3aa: ASSEAEGAHQPQH

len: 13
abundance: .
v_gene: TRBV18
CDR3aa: ASSPEGATDTEAF

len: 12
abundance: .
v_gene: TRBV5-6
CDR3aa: ASSLAGSGQPQH

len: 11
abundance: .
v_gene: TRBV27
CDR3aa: ASSLKSEYEQY

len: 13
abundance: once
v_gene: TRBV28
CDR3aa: ASSHATDRLYGYT

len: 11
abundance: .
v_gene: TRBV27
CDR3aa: ASSLSAYNEQF

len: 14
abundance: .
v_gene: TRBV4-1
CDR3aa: ASSQDFGGSTYGYT

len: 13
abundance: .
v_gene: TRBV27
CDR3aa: ASSLYRDRSYEQY

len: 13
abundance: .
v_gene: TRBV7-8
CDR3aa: ASSNPRDRGNEQF

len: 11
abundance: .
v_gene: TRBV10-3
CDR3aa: AISLAGGETQY

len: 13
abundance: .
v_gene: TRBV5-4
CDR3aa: ASSFVLSSYNEQF

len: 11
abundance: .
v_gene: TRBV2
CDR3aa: ASRQGASYEQY

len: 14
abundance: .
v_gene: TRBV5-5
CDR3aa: ASSSLTGGFTDTQY

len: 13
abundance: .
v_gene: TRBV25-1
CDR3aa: ASSLGQGTSDTQY

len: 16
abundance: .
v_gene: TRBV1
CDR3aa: TSSQELGRHPANYGYT

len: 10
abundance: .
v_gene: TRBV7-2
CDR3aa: ASSQLIHEQF

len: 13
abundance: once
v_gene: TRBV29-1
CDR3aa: SVESQRGAGTEAF

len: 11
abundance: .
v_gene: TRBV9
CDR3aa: ASRDADTDTQY

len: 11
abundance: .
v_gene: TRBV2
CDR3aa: ASVSGTLEKLF

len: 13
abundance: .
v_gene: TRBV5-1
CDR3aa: ASSPGTRPDNEQF

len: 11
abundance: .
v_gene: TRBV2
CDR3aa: ASRQVLSYEQY

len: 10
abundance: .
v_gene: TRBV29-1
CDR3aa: SVLGLNTEAF

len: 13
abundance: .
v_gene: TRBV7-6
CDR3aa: ASSLGAGPLYEQY

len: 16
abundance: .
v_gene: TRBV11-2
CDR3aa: ASSDHDSGRSSYNEQF

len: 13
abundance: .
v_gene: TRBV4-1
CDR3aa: ASSQGNILNQPQH

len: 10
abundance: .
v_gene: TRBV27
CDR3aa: ARDREGLEQY

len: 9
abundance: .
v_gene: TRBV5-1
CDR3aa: ASSDRDTQY

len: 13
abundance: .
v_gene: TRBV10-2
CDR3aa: ASSESKGRYQPQH

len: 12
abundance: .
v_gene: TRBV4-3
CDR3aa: ASSPRTGGYEQF

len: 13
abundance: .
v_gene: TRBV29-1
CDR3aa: SVVHGQGAPNEQY

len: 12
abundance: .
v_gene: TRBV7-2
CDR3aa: ASSQTPGNYEQY

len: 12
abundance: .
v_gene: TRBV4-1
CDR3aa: ASSQVAGTDTQY

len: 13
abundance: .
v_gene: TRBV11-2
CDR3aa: ASSFFGGSMYEQF

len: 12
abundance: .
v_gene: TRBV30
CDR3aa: AWDPPDQLLSYT

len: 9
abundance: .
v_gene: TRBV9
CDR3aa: ASSGLGEQY

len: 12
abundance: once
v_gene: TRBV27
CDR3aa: ASSLGRLTYEQY

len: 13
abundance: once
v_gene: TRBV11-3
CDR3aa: ASSLGGTPTYEQY

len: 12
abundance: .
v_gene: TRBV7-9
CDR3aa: ASSLPQGRGEQY

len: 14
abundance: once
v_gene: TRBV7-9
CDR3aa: ASSLGQGSISDGYT

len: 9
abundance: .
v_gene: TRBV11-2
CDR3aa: ASSPLGEQF

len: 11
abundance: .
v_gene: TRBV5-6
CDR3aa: ASSSDTYNEQF

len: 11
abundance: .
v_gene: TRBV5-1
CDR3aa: ASSLEDVNEQF

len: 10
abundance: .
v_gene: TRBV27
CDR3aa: ASSRGNTEAF

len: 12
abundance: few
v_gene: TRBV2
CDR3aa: ASPVGGSTNEQF

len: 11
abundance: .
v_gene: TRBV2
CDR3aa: ASRGRDSYEQY

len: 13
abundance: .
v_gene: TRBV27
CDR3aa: ASSLGTGQSYGYT

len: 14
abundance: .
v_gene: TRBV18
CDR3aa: ASSPSPGAGANVLT

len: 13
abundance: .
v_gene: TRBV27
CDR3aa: ASSQGSGAYNEQF

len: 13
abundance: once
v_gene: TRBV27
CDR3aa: ASSLVPYRAGELF